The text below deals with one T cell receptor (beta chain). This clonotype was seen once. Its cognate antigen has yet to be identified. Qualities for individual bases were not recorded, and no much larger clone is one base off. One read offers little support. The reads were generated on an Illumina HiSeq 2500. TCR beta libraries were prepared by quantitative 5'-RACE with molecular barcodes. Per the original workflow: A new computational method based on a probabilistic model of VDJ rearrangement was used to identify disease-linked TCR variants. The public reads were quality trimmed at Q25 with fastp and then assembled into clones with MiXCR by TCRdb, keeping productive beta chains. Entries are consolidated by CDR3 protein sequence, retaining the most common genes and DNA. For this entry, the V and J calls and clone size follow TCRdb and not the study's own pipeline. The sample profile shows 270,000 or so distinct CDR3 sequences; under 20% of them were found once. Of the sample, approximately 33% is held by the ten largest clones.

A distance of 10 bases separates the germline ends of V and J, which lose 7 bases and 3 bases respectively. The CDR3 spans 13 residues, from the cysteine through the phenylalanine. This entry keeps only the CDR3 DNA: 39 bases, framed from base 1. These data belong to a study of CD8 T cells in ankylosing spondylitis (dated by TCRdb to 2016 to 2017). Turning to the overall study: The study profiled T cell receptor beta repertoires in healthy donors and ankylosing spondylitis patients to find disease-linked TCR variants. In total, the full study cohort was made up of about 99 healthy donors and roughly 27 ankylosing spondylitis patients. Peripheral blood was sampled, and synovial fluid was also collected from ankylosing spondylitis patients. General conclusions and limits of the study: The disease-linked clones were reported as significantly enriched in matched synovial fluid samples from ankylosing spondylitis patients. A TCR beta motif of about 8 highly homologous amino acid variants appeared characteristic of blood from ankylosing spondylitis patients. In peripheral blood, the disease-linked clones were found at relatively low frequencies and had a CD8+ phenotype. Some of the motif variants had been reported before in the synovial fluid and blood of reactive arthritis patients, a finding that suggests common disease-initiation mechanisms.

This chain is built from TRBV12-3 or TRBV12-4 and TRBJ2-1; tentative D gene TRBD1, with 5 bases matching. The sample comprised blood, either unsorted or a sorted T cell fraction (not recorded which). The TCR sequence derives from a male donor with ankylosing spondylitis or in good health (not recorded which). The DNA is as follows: TGTGCCAGCACCCAGGACAACTACAATGAGCAGTTCTTC. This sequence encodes CASTQDNYNEQFF.